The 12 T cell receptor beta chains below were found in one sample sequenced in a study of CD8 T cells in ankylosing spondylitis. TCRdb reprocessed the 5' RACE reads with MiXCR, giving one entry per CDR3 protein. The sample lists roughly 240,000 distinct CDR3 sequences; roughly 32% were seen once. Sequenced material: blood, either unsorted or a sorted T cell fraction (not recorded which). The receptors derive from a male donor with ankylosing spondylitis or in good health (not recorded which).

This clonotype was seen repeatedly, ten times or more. The CDR3 region has the DNA TGTGCCAGCAGCTTAAGGGCAGGGACCACCTACGAGCAGTACTTC. Protein product: CASSLRAGTTYEQYF. V is TRBV7-2 and J is TRBJ2-7; possibly TRBD1 or TRBD2 for D (5 bases each). The CDR3 spans 15 residues. CDR1 and CDR2 from the germline V gene are SGHTA and FQGNSA. The V gene lost 2 bases and the J gene lost 2 bases, with 13 bases spanning the gap.

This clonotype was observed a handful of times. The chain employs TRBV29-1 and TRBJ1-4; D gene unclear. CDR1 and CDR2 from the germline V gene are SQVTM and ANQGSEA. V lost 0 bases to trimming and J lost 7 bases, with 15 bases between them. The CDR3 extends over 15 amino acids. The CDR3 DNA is TGCAGCGTTGAAGACTTGGACGGAATTAGTGAAAAACTGTTTTTT. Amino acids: CSVEDLDGISEKLFF.

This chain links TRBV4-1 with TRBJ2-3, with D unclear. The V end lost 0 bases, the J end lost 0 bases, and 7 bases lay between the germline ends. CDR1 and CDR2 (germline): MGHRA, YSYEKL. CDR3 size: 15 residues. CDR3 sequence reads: CASSQDWVSTDTQYF. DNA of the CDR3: TGCGCCAGCAGCCAAGATTGGGTCAGCACAGATACGCAGTATTTT.

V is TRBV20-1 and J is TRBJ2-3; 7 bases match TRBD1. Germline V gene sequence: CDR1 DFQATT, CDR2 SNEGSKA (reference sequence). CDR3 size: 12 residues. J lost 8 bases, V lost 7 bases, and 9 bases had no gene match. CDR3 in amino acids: CSGGTDFGTQYF. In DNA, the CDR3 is TGCAGTGGAGGGACAGACTTTGGTACGCAGTATTTT.

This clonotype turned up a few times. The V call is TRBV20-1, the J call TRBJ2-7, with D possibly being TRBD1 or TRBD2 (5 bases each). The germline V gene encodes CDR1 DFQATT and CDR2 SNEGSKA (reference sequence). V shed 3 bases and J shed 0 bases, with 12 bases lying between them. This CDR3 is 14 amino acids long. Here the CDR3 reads CSARGRLTSYEQYF. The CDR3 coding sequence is TGCAGTGCTAGGGGACGGCTCACCTCCTACGAGCAGTACTTC.

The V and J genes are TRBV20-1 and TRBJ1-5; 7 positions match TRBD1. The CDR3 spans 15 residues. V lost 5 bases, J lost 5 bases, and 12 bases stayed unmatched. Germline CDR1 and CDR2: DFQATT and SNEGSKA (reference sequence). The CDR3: CSAGDRQGGHQPQHF. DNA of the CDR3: TGCAGTGCTGGGGACCGACAGGGAGGTCATCAGCCCCAGCATTTT.

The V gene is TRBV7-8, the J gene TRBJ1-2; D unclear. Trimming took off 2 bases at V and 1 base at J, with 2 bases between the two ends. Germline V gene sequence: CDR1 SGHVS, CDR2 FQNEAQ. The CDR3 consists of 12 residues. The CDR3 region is CASSLLNYGYTF. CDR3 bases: TGTGCCAGCAGCTTACTTAACTATGGCTACACCTTC. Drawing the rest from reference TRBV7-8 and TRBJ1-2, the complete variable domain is GAGVSQSPRYKVAKRGQDVALRCDPISGHVSLFWYQQALGQGPEFLTYFQNEAQLDKSGLPSDRFFAERPEGSVSTLKIQRTQQEDSAVYLCASSLLNYGYTFGSGTRLTVV.

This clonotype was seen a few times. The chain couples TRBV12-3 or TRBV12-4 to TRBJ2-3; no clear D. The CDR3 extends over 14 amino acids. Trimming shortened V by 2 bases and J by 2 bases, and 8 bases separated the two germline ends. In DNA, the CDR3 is TGTGCCAGCAGTTTATACCGGGCCACAGATACGCAGTATTTT. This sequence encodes CASSLYRATDTQYF.

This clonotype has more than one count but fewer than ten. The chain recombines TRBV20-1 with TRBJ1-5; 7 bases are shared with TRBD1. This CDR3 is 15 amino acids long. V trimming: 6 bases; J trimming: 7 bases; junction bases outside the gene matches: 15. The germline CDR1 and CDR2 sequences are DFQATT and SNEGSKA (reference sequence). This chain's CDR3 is CSALYGSPGGQPQHF. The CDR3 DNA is TGCAGTGCCCTCTATGGATCTCCAGGGGGACAGCCCCAGCATTTT.

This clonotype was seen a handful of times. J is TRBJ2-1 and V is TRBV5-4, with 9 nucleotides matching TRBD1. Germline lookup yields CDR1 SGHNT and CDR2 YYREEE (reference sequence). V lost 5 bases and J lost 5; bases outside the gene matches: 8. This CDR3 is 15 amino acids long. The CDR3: CASRAGTGRNNEQFF. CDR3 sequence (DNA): TGTGCCAGCAGGGCCGGGACAGGGAGGAACAATGAGCAGTTCTTC.

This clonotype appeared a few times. CDR3: CASSLGDRVYEQYF. CDR3 sequence (DNA): TGTGCCAGCAGTTTAGGGGACAGGGTCTACGAGCAGTACTTC. This rearrangement joins TRBV12-3 or TRBV12-4 to TRBJ2-7; TRBD1 agrees at 9 bases. V was pared by 1 base and J by 3 bases, with 1 base of the junction left unmatched. The CDR3 sequence is 14 residues long.

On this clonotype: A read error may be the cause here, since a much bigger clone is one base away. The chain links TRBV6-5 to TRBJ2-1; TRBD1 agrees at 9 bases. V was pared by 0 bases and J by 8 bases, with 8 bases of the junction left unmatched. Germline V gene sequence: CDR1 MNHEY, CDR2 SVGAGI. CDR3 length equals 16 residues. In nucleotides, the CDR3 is TGTGCCAGCAGTTACTCGTTGGACAGGGGAGCGGATGAGCAGTTCTTC. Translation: CASSYSLDRGADEQFF.